Included here is one T cell receptor beta chain sequence, with context. No antigen is known for it. This sample is part of a study of cytomegalovirus exposure and HLA in healthy donors. General study results and limits: A later analysis showed that HLA-associated TCR beta chains had undergone more clonal expansion than equally common others.

Researchers ran the PCR with 60 Vbeta and 13 Jbeta primers. Original data processing: Approximately 87 million unique TCR beta chains, roughly 11 million shared, were counted in a later analysis. Clones were sequenced by immunoSEQ multiplex PCR, and TCRdb holds only the in-frame ones, with some missing. V, J and clone size were drawn from that table, and D and trimming were deduced from the DNA. The data contain around 190,000 clones, 70% to 80% of them singletons. The CDR3 sequence is 16 residues long. In germline, CDR1 is SGHRS, CDR2 YFSETQ. V dropped 4 bases and J dropped 2; count of bases not matched to a gene: 11.

The sequenced sample consisted of PBMCs. The chain joins TRBV5-1 to TRBJ1-1; 7 bases are shared with TRBD1. This TCR came from a man in his thirties or forties in good health and CMV-seronegative. CDR3 in amino acids: CASSPARDSKNTEAFF. CDR3 nucleotide sequence: TGCGCCAGCAGCCCTGCCAGGGACAGCAAAAACACTGAAGCTTTCTTT.